This TCR beta chain was profiled in a study of T-cell reconstitution after alpha-beta-depleted transplantation in children. Germline-derived CDR1 and CDR2 are LGHNA and YSLEER. Germline trimming cut 3 bases from V and 4 bases from J; bases unmatched to any gene: 12. This CDR3 contains 19 residues. This clonotype showed up many times. Unique molecular identifiers tagged the TCRbeta library. Each CDR3 protein is one row after TCRdb ran MiXCR on the PCR reads. The data hold 230,000 or so distinct CDR3 sequences, with 9.7% observed a single time. This specimen consisted of PBMCs from the stem cell graft donor, obtained from the stem cell graft. The source of this sequence is a human donor who donated a stem cell graft to a child with SCID. The chain couples TRBV4-3 to TRBJ1-6, with 10 bases matching TRBD1. CDR3 residues: CASSHRDRGNRLYNSPLHF. Here the CDR3 DNA reads TGCGCCAGCAGCCACCGGGACAGGGGAAACCGTCTTTATAATTCACCCCTCCACTTT.